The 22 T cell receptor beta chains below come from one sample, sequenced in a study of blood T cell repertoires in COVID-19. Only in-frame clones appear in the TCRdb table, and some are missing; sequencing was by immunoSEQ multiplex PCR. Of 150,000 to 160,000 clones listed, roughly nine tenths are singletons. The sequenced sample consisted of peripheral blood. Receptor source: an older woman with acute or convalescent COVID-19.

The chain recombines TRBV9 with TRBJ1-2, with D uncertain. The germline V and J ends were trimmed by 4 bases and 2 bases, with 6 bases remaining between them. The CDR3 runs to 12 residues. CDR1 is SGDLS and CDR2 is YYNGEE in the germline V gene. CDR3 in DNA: TGTGCCAGCAGCTCGGGGAACTATGGCTACACCTTC. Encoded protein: CASSSGNYGYTF.

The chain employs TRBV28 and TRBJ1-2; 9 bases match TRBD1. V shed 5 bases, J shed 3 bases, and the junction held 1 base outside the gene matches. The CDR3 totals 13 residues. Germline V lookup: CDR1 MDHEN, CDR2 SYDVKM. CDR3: CASSDRGYYGYTF. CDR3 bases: TGTGCCAGCAGTGACAGGGGGTACTATGGCTACACCTTC.

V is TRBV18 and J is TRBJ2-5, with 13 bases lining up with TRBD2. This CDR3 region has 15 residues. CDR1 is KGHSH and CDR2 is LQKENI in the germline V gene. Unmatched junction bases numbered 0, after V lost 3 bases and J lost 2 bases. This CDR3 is CASSPGLAGQETQYF. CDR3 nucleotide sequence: TGTGCCAGCTCACCGGGACTAGCGGGGCAAGAGACCCAGTACTTC.

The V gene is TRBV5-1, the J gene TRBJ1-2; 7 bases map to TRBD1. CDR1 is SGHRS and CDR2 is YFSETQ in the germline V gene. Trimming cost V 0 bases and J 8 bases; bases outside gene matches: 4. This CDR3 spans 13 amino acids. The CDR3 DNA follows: TGCGCCAGCAGCTTGGGACAGGGCGAGGGCTACACCTTC. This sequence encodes CASSLGQGEGYTF.

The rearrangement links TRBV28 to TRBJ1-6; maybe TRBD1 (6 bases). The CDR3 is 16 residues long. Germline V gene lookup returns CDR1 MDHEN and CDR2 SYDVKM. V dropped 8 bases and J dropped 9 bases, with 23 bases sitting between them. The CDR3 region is CASSLRGQGNSSPLHF. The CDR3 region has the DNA TGTGCCAGCTCCCTCCGGGGCCAGGGGAATAGTTCACCCCTCCACTTT.

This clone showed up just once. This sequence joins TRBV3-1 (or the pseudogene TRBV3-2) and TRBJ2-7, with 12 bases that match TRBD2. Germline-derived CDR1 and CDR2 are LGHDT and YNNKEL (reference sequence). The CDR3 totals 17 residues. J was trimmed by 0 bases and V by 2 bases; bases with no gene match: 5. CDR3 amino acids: CASSQTTSGGNSYEQYF. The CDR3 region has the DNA TGTGCCAGCAGCCAAACCACTAGCGGGGGGAACTCCTACGAGCAGTACTTC.

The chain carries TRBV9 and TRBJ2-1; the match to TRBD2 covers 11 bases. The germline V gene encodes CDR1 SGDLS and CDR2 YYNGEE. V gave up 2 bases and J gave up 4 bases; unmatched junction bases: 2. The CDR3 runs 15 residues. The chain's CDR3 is CASSVTSGGYNEQFF. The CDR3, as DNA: TGTGCCAGCAGCGTCACTAGCGGGGGTTACAATGAGCAGTTCTTC.

In DNA, the CDR3 is TGTGCCAGCAGCTTGACCACTCTAGCCGCAGATACGCAGTATTTT. This codes for CASSLTTLAADTQYF. The rearrangement uses TRBV11-2 and TRBJ2-3, with D maybe TRBD2 (5 bases). The germline V and J ends were trimmed by 3 bases and 4 bases, with 14 bases remaining between them. The germline gives CDR1 SGHAT, CDR2 FQNNGV. This CDR3 is built from 15 residues.

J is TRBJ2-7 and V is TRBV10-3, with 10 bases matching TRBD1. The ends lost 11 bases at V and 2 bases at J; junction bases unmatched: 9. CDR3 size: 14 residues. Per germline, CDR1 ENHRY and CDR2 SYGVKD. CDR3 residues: CAAKGGQGAYEQYF. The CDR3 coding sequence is TGTGCCGCAAAAGGAGGACAGGGGGCCTACGAGCAGTACTTC.

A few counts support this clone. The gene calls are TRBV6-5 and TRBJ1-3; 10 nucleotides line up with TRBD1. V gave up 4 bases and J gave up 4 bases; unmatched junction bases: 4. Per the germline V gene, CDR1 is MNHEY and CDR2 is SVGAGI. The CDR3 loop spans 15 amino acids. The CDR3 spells CASSSGTGAGNTIYF. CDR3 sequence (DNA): TGTGCCAGCAGTTCCGGGACAGGGGCCGGAAACACCATATATTTT.

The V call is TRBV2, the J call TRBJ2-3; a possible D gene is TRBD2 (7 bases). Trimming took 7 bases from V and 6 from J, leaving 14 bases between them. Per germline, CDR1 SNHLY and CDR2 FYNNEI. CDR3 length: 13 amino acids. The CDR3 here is CASKGGGLDTQYF. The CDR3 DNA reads TGTGCCAGCAAGGGGGGGGGCCTGGATACGCAGTATTTT.

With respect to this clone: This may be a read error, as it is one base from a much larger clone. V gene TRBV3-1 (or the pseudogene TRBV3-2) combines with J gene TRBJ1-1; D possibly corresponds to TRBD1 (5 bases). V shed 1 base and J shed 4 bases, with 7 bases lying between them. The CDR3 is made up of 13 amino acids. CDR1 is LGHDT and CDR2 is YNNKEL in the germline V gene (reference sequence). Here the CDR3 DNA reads TGTGCCAGCAGCCAAGTCAGGGCCACTGAAGCTTTCTTT. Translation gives CASSQVRATEAFF.

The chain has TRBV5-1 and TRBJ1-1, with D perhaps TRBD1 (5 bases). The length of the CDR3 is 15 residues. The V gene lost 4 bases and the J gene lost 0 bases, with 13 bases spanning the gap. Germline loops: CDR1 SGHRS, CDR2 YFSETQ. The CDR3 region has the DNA TGCGCCAGCAGCCCCGGCCCAGGGCTGAACACTGAAGCTTTCTTT. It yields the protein CASSPGPGLNTEAFF. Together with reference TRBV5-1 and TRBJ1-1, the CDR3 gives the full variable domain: KAGVTQTPRYLIKTRGQQVTLSCSPISGHRSVSWYQQTPGQGLQFLFEYFSETQRNKGNFPGRFSGRQFSNSRSEMNVSTLELGDSALYLCASSPGPGLNTEAFFGQGTRLTVV.

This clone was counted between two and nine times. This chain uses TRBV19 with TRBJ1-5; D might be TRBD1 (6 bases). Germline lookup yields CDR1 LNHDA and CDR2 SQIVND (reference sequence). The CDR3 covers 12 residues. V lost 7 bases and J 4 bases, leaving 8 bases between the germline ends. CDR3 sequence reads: CASTTGNQPQHF. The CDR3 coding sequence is TGTGCCAGTACAACAGGGAATCAGCCCCAGCATTTT.

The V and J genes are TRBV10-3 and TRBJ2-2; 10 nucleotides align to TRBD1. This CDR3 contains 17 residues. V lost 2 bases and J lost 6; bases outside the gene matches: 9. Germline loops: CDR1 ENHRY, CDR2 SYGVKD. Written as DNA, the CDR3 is TGTGCCATCAGTGAGGGACCCAAGGGACAGGGGTCCGGGGAGCTGTTTTTT. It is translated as CAISEGPKGQGSGELFF.

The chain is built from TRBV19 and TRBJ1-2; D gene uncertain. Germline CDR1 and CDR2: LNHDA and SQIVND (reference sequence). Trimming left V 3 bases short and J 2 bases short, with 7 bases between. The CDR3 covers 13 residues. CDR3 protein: CASSIKENYGYTF. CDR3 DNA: TGTGCCAGTAGTATTAAGGAGAACTATGGCTACACCTTC. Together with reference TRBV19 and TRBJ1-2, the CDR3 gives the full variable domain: DGGITQSPKYLFRKEGQNVTLSCEQNLNHDAMYWYRQDPGQGLRLIYYSQIVNDFQKGDIAEGYSVSREKKESFPLTVTSAQKNPTAFYLCASSIKENYGYTFGSGTRLTVV.

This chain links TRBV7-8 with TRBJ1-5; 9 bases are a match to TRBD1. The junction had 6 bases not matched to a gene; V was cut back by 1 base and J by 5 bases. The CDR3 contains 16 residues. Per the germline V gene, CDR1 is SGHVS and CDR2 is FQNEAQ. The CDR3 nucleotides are TGTGCCAGCAGCTTAGGGACAGGGGCCCGGGATCAGCCCCAGCATTTT. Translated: CASSLGTGARDQPQHF.

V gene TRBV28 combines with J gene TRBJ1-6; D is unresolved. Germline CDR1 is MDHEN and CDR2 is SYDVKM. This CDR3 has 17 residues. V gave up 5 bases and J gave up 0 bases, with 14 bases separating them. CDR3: CASSQSQGSSYNSPLHF. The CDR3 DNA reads TGTGCCAGCAGTCAATCCCAAGGGAGCTCCTATAATTCACCCCTCCACTTT.

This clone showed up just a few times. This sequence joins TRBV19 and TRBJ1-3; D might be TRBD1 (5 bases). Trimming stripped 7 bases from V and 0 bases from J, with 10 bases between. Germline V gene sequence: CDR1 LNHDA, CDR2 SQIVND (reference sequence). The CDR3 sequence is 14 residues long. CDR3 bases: TGTGCCAGTAACGAGACAGCCTCTGGAAACACCATATATTTT. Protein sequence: CASNETASGNTIYF.

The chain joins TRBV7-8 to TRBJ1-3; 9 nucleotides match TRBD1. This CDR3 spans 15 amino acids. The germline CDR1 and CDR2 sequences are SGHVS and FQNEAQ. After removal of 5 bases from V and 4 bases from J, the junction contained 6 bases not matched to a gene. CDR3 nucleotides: TGTGCCAGCAGCCTACAGGGGGCTGCCGGAAACACCATATATTTT. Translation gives CASSLQGAAGNTIYF.

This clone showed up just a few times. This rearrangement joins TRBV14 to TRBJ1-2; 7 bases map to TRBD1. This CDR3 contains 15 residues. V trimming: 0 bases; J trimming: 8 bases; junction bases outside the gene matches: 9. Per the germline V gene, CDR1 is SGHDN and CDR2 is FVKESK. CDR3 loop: CASSQEGTGAGGYTF. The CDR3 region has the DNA TGTGCCAGCAGCCAAGAAGGAACAGGGGCGGGAGGCTACACCTTC.

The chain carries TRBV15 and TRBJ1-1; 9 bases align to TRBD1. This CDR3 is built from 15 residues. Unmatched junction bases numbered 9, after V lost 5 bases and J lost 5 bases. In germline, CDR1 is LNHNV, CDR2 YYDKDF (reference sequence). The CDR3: CATSLTGGAGTEAFF. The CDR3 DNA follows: TGTGCCACCAGCCTTACAGGGGGCGCGGGGACTGAAGCTTTCTTT.